This TCR beta chain appears in the sequencing data of a study of cytomegalovirus exposure and HLA in healthy donors. Study-level points and caveats: CMV antigen specificity was confirmed in vitro for a few CMV-associated chains. Among TCR beta chains, those listed as cytomegalovirus-associated numbered about 160.

The CDR3 is 13 amino acids. V shed 5 bases and J shed 4 bases, with 11 bases lying between them. CDR1 MNHNS and CDR2 SASEGT come from the germline V gene. The PCR made use of 60 Vbeta and 13 Jbeta primers. Assay: immunoSEQ multiplex PCR; the TCRdb copy retains only in-frame clones and omits some. The sample gives 90,000 to 150,000 clones, around 68% of which show up once; approximately 10% is in the top ten. As to this clone: Its cognate antigen is unknown.

The TCR was taken from a woman aged 45-60 years in good health and CMV-seropositive. The V and J genes are TRBV6-1 and TRBJ1-1; D is possibly TRBD1 (5 bases). The material sequenced was PBMCs. The CDR3 DNA sequence: TGTGCCAGCAGTCCTGTTACAGGCACTGAAGCTTTCTTT. Protein: CASSPVTGTEAFF.